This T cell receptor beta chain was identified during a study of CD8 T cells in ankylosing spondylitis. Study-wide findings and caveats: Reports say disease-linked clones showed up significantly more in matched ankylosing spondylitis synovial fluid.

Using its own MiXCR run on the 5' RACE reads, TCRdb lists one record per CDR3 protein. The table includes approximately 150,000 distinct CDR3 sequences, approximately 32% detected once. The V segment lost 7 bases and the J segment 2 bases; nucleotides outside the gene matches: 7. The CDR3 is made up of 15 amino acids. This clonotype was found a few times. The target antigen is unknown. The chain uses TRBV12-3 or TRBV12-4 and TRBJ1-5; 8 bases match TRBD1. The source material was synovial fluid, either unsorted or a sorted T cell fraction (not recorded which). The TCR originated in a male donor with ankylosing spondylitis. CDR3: CASTKTGAGNQPQHF. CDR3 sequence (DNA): TGTGCCAGCACCAAGACAGGGGCTGGCAATCAGCCCCAGCATTTT.